The TCR beta chain under discussion was sequenced for a study of post-analysis software for immune sequencing data. Background on the study: There were relapsing-remitting, secondary progressive and progressive-relapsing multiple sclerosis among the disease courses included. Study-wide points: TRBV segments more frequent in patients than in controls numbered several and included TRBV5-6, TRBV5-1 and TRBV20-1. Controls showed significantly higher normalized Chao1 diversity than did multiple sclerosis patients.

This clonotype has a handful of counts. What it binds is not known. TCR beta cDNA libraries included unique molecular identifiers. TCRdb processed the PCR reads anew with MiXCR; each CDR3 protein has one entry. Among 650,000 to 850,000 distinct CDR3 sequences listed, roughly 58% were seen once. CDR1 and CDR2 (germline): LNHNV, YYDKDF (reference sequence). The germline V and J ends were trimmed by 0 bases and 3 bases, with 15 bases remaining between them. This CDR3 has 16 residues. The chain uses TRBV15 and TRBJ2-7; a possible D gene is TRBD2 (5 bases). Material: blood. The sequence came from a girl aged 10 to 17 with multiple sclerosis. The CDR3 DNA reads TGTGCCACCAGCAGAGATCTACCTAGCTCCCGCTACGAGCAGTACTTC. It codes for CATSRDLPSSRYEQYF.